Presented here are 25 T cell receptor beta chains from one specimen sequenced in a study of beta chain features in type 1 diabetes. General study points: Shortening of TCRB CDR3s, moderate but significant, appeared in all four CD4+ subsets of Type 1 diabetes patients.

Their antigens remain unidentified. Of the isolated RNA, all was reverse transcribed, and so the sequenced material was expressed TCRB transcripts. Produced via immunoSEQ multiplex PCR; TCRdb's table is partial and in-frame only. This sample carries around 650,000 clones, under 15% of them seen once, and the ten largest clones take around 0.12%. The specimen was naive CD4+ T cells from blood. Receptor source: a man aged 25-40 years with type 1 diabetes.

This clone showed up just a few times. CDR3 nucleotides: TGTGCCAGTAGAGGACAGGGACCTGGCTACACCTTC. This translates into CASRGQGPGYTF. The chain is built from TRBV2 and TRBJ1-2; 8 bases map to TRBD1. Unmatched junction bases numbered 7, after V lost 9 bases and J lost 7 bases. This CDR3 contains 12 residues. Looked up from germline, CDR1 is SNHLY and CDR2 is FYNNEI.

This chain uses TRBV6-1 with TRBJ2-3; D gene ambiguous. The CDR3 loop spans 13 amino acids. Looked up from germline, CDR1 is MNHNS and CDR2 is SASEGT. V dropped 6 bases and J dropped 0 bases, with 7 bases sitting between them. The CDR3 sequence is CASRPMSTDTQYF. In DNA form, the CDR3 reads TGTGCCAGCAGACCTATGAGCACAGATACGCAGTATTTT.

The chain carries TRBV25-1 and TRBJ1-1; the D gene is possibly TRBD1 (5 bases). Germline V gives CDR1 MGHDK, CDR2 SYGVNS. Trimming stripped 2 bases from V and 0 bases from J, with 10 bases between. This CDR3 has 15 residues. CDR3 in amino acids: CASSERGRVNTEAFF. Here the CDR3 DNA reads TGTGCCAGCAGTGAAAGAGGCAGGGTGAACACTGAAGCTTTCTTT.

The chain recombines TRBV19 with TRBJ2-5; D not resolved. The ends were cut back, 5 bases at V and 5 bases at J, with 12 bases in the middle. The germline gives CDR1 LNHDA, CDR2 SQIVND (reference sequence). The CDR3 contains 13 residues. DNA for the CDR3: TGTGCCAGTAGTTACCAGTCCCGGGAGACCCAGTACTTC. Residues: CASSYQSRETQYF.

This clone was counted a few times. This sequence joins TRBV10-1 and TRBJ2-7; 7 bases map to TRBD1. The germline gives CDR1 WNHNN, CDR2 SYGVQD (reference sequence). J lost 2 bases, V lost 4 bases, and 2 bases had no gene match. The CDR3 is 13 amino acids. CDR3 protein: CASSVGTAYEQYF. CDR3 in DNA: TGCGCCAGCAGTGTCGGGACAGCCTACGAGCAGTACTTC.

This clone was found a few times. CDR3 residues: CASSSGRQYF. The CDR3 region has the DNA TGTGCCAGCAGTTCGGGGAGGCAGTACTTC. J is TRBJ2-7 and V is TRBV28, with a weak D call TRBD2 (5 bases). Trimming took off 4 bases at V and 9 bases at J, with 7 bases between the two ends. Germline V gives CDR1 MDHEN, CDR2 SYDVKM. CDR3 length: 10 residues.

V usage is TRBV6-5 and J usage is TRBJ2-6, with D unresolved. V lost 7 bases and J 0 bases, leaving 4 bases between the germline ends. CDR1 and CDR2 from the germline V gene are MNHEY and SVGAGI. The CDR3 is 13 amino acids. This CDR3 is CASKVSGANVLTF. The CDR3, as DNA: TGTGCCAGCAAGGTCTCTGGGGCCAACGTCCTGACTTTC.

This clone showed up just a few times. The J gene is TRBJ1-1, the V gene TRBV7-2; D is perhaps TRBD1 (5 bases). CDR1 is SGHTA, CDR2 FQGNSA, per germline. Between the trimmed V and J ends, which lost 2 bases and 8 bases, there was a span of 12 bases. The CDR3 consists of 13 residues. The CDR3 DNA follows: TGTGCCAGCAGCTTAAACCCCTCAGGGGAAGCTTTCTTT. Its translation: CASSLNPSGEAFF.

This clone has only a few counts. Other nucleotide sequences in the sample specify the same CDR3. The CDR3 coding sequence is TGCGCCAGCAGTCCAGACGGGGGCCTACAAGAGACCCAGTACTTC. Protein sequence: CASSPDGGLQETQYF. This chain connects TRBV5-1 to TRBJ2-5; D is tentatively TRBD1 or TRBD2 (6 bases each). This CDR3 comprises 15 residues. Germline lookup yields CDR1 SGHRS and CDR2 YFSETQ. Trimming took 5 bases from V and 2 from J, leaving 16 bases between them.

The V gene is TRBV7-3, the J gene TRBJ1-2; the match to TRBD1 covers 10 bases. Germline V gene sequence: CDR1 SGHTA, CDR2 FQGTGA. The CDR3 has 16 amino acids. Germline trimming cut 5 bases from V and 4 bases from J; bases unmatched to any gene: 10. CDR3: CASSDSPTGGFYGYTF. The CDR3 region has the DNA TGTGCCAGCAGCGACAGCCCGACAGGGGGCTTCTATGGCTACACCTTC.

The chain is built from TRBV28 and TRBJ1-5; no clear D. V dropped 6 bases and J dropped 7 bases, with 13 bases sitting between them. Germline loops: CDR1 MDHEN, CDR2 SYDVKM. This CDR3 is 13 amino acids long. Written as DNA, the CDR3 is TGTGCCAGCAGATCGACATTACAACAGCCCCAGCATTTT. Protein product: CASRSTLQQPQHF.

This clone was found a few times. This chain uses TRBV4-2 with TRBJ1-4, with a tentative D call TRBD1 (5 bases). The CDR3 contains 15 residues. Germline V CDR1 and CDR2: LGHNA, YNFKEQ. Trimming left V 6 bases short and J 7 bases short, with 18 bases between. The CDR3 DNA reads as TGTGCCAGCAGTAACGGGGCGGGGCCACCTGAAAAACTGTTTTTT. Protein sequence: CASSNGAGPPEKLFF.

A few counts support this clone. The chain couples TRBV5-4 to TRBJ2-1; D not resolved. Germline V gives CDR1 SGHNT, CDR2 YYREEE (reference sequence). This CDR3 is 16 amino acids long. The V gene lost 4 bases and the J gene lost 6 bases, with 20 bases spanning the gap. The DNA of the CDR3 is TGTGCCAGCAGCCCCCCCCCGGGCGGTCTGAGCAATGAGCAGTTCTTC. Amino acid sequence: CASSPPPGGLSNEQFF. Complete variable domain (other parts from reference TRBV5-4 and TRBJ2-1): ETGVTQSPTHLIKTRGQQVTLRCSSQSGHNTVSWYQQALGQGPQFIFQYYREEENGRGNFPPRFSGLQFPNYSSELNVNALELDDSALYLCASSPPPGGLSNEQFFGPGTRLTVL.

Only a few counts were recorded for this clone. The chain uses TRBV7-2 and TRBJ2-1; 8 bases are a match to TRBD2. Germline V gene data show CDR1 as SGHTA and CDR2 as FQGNSA. Trimming took 1 base from V and 4 from J; bases not matched to a gene: 3. The CDR3 extends over 15 amino acids. CDR3 nucleotide sequence: TGTGCCAGCAGCTTAGAGCGGGGGAGATACAATGAGCAGTTCTTC. Protein sequence: CASSLERGRYNEQFF.

The V gene is TRBV28, the J gene TRBJ2-1, with D perhaps matching TRBD1 or TRBD2 (5 bases each). Germline loops: CDR1 MDHEN, CDR2 SYDVKM. Trimming cost V 7 bases and J 12 bases, with 16 bases left between them. The CDR3 is 12 residues long. The CDR3 is CASTRGASVQFF. As DNA, the CDR3 is TGTGCCAGCACCCGAGGGGCATCCGTGCAGTTCTTC.

The V call is TRBV10-3, the J call TRBJ1-1; 8 positions match TRBD1. Unmatched junction bases numbered 9, after V lost 2 bases and J lost 4 bases. From germline, CDR1 is ENHRY and CDR2 SYGVKD. This CDR3 comprises 16 residues. CDR3 sequence: CAISELMGQAATEAFF. CDR3 DNA: TGTGCCATCAGTGAGCTTATGGGACAGGCGGCCACTGAAGCTTTCTTT.

The chain carries TRBV2 and TRBJ1-1; D unclear. Deletions cut 8 bases from V and 1 base from J, with 8 bases between. The CDR3 extends over 12 amino acids. The germline CDR1 and CDR2 sequences are SNHLY and FYNNEI. The CDR3: CASGSQNTEAFF. CDR3 in DNA: TGTGCCAGCGGATCTCAGAACACTGAAGCTTTCTTT.

The chain combines TRBV29-1 with TRBJ2-1; 7 nucleotides line up with TRBD1. From germline, CDR1 is SQVTM and CDR2 ANQGSEA. CDR3 length: 14 amino acids. V lost 6 bases, J lost 0 bases, and 5 bases stayed unmatched. CDR3 sequence (DNA): TGCAGCGTACAAAGGGACAGCTCCTACAATGAGCAGTTCTTC. Its protein product is CSVQRDSSYNEQFF.

This clone was counted only a few times. V is TRBV27 and J is TRBJ2-3; the D is unclear. The V gene's germline CDR1 is MNHEY and CDR2 SMNVEV (reference sequence). V shed 2 bases and J shed 3 bases, with 6 bases lying between them. This CDR3 spans 13 amino acids. The CDR3 nucleotides are TGTGCCAGCAGTTTAATGGTGACAGATACGCAGTATTTT. Translated, it gives CASSLMVTDTQYF.

This clone was counted only a few times. V usage is TRBV4-2 and J usage is TRBJ2-7; D could derive from TRBD1 or TRBD2 (5 bases each). The CDR3 is 19 amino acids. V lost 0 bases and J 0 bases, leaving 21 bases between the germline ends. CDR1 LGHNA and CDR2 YNFKEQ come from the germline V gene. CDR3 region: CASSQDSLLGTPYSYEQYF. CDR3 DNA: TGTGCCAGCAGCCAAGATAGTTTGTTGGGGACCCCTTACTCCTACGAGCAGTACTTC.

This clone showed up just a few times. This sequence joins TRBV7-9 and TRBJ2-2, with a possible D match to TRBD2 (6 bases). Germline V gene data show CDR1 as SEHNR and CDR2 as FQNEAQ (reference sequence). Trimming took off 5 bases at V and 0 bases at J, with 13 bases between the two ends. The CDR3 sequence is 16 residues long. CDR3 coding DNA: TGTGCCAGCAGCGCTTGGAGGGGCTCGAACACCGGGGAGCTGTTTTTT. Residues: CASSAWRGSNTGELFF.

This clone appeared a few times. The V and J genes are TRBV19 and TRBJ2-2; TRBD2 might be the D (6 bases). Germline CDR1 LNHDA, CDR2 SQIVND (reference sequence). The CDR3 covers 14 residues. Trimming pared 0 bases from V and 6 bases from J, leaving 8 bases between. CDR3: CASSIERDSGELFF. The CDR3, as DNA: TGTGCCAGTAGTATAGAGCGGGATTCCGGGGAGCTGTTTTTT.

In its sample, this clone was seen a few times. The chain recombines TRBV5-1 with TRBJ1-5; 7 nucleotides agree with TRBD1. Looked up from germline, CDR1 is SGHRS and CDR2 is YFSETQ. Germline trimming cut 4 bases from V and 1 base from J; bases unmatched to any gene: 5. This CDR3 is 15 amino acids long. CDR3 amino acids: CASSPQGGSNQPQHF. For the CDR3, the DNA is TGCGCCAGCAGCCCCCAGGGGGGCAGCAATCAGCCCCAGCATTTT.

The table lists this clone with a few counts. The chain has TRBV4-3 and TRBJ2-7; D might be TRBD1 (6 bases). The germline V gene has CDR1 LGHNA and CDR2 YSLEER. V lost 3 bases to trimming and J lost 4 bases, with 10 bases between them. There are 13 residues in the CDR3. The DNA for the CDR3 is TGCGCCAGCAGCCACGGGACAAATTACGAGCAGTACTTC. This codes for CASSHGTNYEQYF.

For this clone: This CDR3 is also generated by other DNA sequences in the sample. V and J are TRBV29-1 and TRBJ1-1; D is unclear. Germline CDR1 and CDR2: SQVTM and ANQGSEA. Trimming removed 6 bases at V and 4 bases at J, with 6 bases between. CDR3 length: 10 residues. The CDR3 loop is CSVASTEAFF. The CDR3 nucleotides read TGCAGCGTAGCTAGCACTGAAGCTTTCTTT.